Below, 20 T cell receptor beta chains from the same sample are listed, as sequenced in a study of naive and memory T cell subsets. Four PCR rounds used nested alpha and beta constant region primers plus the SP2 primer. TCRdb ran MiXCR on the 5' RACE reads and lists one entry per CDR3 protein. The sample includes 30,000 or so distinct CDR3 sequences, over 15% seen only once; the top ten take 2.6%. The library had UMIs added by 3' ligation of an oligonucleotide to TCR cDNA. The source of these receptors is a female donor in good health.

Relative to its sample, this clonotype is medium-sized. V usage is TRBV18 and J usage is TRBJ2-7; 8 bases agree with TRBD1. The junction had 26 bases not matched to a gene; V was cut back by 3 bases and J by 13 bases. CDR1 and CDR2 (germline): KGHSH, LQKENI. The CDR3 totals 18 residues. Here the CDR3 reads CASSPLETSGTGPSWKYF. The CDR3 region has the DNA TGTGCCAGCTCACCCTTAGAAACATCCGGGACAGGTCCTTCCTGGAAATACTTC.

This clonotype showed up many times. This sequence joins TRBV7-9 and TRBJ1-2; a weak D match, TRBD1 (5 bases). Deletions cut 7 bases from V and 1 base from J, with 19 bases between. CDR3 length: 16 amino acids. CDR1 is SEHNR, CDR2 FQNEAQ, per germline (reference sequence). The DNA of the CDR3 is TGTGCCAGCACTAGACAGAAAAAAAATGTTAACTATGGCTACACCTTC. It yields the protein CASTRQKKNVNYGYTF. Together with reference TRBV7-9 and TRBJ1-2, the CDR3 gives the full variable domain: DTGVSQNPRHKITKRGQNVTFRCDPISEHNRLYWYRQTLGQGPEFLTYFQNEAQLEKSRLLSDRFSAERPKGSFSTLEIQRTEQGDSAMYLCASTRQKKNVNYGYTFGSGTRLTVV.

This clonotype came up many times. V and J are TRBV29-1 and TRBJ1-5, with D perhaps TRBD1 (5 bases). The CDR3 consists of 14 residues. V lost 4 bases and J 0 bases, leaving 10 bases between the germline ends. In germline, CDR1 is SQVTM, CDR2 ANQGSEA. CDR3 loop: CSVVDSNSNQPQHF. For the CDR3, the DNA is TGCAGCGTTGTCGACAGTAATAGCAATCAGCCCCAGCATTTT.

This clonotype was seen a handful of times. The chain uses TRBV7-2 and TRBJ2-7; 8 bases are shared with TRBD2. CDR3 size: 14 residues. J lost 6 bases, V lost 5 bases, and 9 bases had no gene match. The germline V gene has CDR1 SGHTA and CDR2 FQGNSA. As DNA, the CDR3 is TGTGCCAGCAGCCCGAGGACTAGCTTCCTCGAGCAGTACTTC. Translating it yields CASSPRTSFLEQYF.

This clonotype was counted ten times or more. The chain uses TRBV10-3 and TRBJ1-2; D is uncertain. V was pared by 8 bases and J by 1 base, with 11 bases between. Germline V gene sequence: CDR1 ENHRY, CDR2 SYGVKD. CDR3 size: 13 residues. CDR3 sequence reads: CAISEIDNYGYTF. CDR3 nucleotide sequence: TGTGCCATCTCAGAAATTGATAACTATGGCTACACCTTC.

This chain uses TRBV10-2 with TRBJ2-1; a possible D gene is TRBD1 (5 bases). Germline V CDR1 and CDR2: WSHSY, SAAADI. Trimming pared 7 bases from V and 4 bases from J, leaving 14 bases between. The CDR3 length is 14 residues. This chain's CDR3 is CASNDLSGYNEQFF. CDR3 sequence (DNA): TGCGCCAGCAATGATCTCTCAGGGTACAATGAGCAGTTCTTC.

There are many counts of this clonotype. This chain links TRBV20-1 with TRBJ1-5; 7 bases align to TRBD1. V lost 5 bases and J lost 3; bases outside the gene matches: 7. The CDR3 runs to 14 residues. From germline, CDR1 is DFQATT and CDR2 SNEGSKA (reference sequence). CDR3: CSARWTGDNQPQHF. The CDR3, as DNA: TGCAGTGCTCGCTGGACAGGCGACAATCAGCCCCAGCATTTT.

The table lists this clonotype with many counts. The chain has TRBV29-1 and TRBJ2-3; TRBD2 aligns across 7 bases. CDR1 is SQVTM, CDR2 ANQGSEA, per germline. This CDR3 is 15 amino acids long. The ends lost 4 bases at V and 1 base at J; junction bases unmatched: 8. CDR3 protein: CSVGWGGRGTDTQYF. As DNA, the CDR3 is TGCAGCGTTGGTTGGGGGGGACGCGGCACAGATACGCAGTATTTT.

This clonotype counts as medium-sized (0.01 to 0.1%). J is TRBJ2-1 and V is TRBV7-9, with unresolved D. This CDR3 contains 13 residues. Germline CDR1 and CDR2: SEHNR and FQNEAQ (reference sequence). With 4 bases removed from V and 7 bases from J, the gap between germline ends came to 11 bases. CDR3 in amino acids: CASSWVPANEQFF. The CDR3 nucleotides are TGTGCCAGCAGCTGGGTCCCGGCGAATGAGCAGTTCTTC.

This clonotype ranks as medium-sized (0.01 to 0.1%). A junction boundary mismatches the germline segment, possibly from a read error. The chain joins TRBV7-9 to TRBJ2-7, with 9 positions matching TRBD1. The CDR3 runs to 13 residues. Per germline, CDR1 SEHNR and CDR2 FQNEAQ (reference sequence). CDR3 sequence (DNA): TGTGCCAGCAGCTTGGGGACAGGGCCTCTCCCGTCCTTC. Amino acids: CASSLGTGPLPSF.

The rearrangement links TRBV5-1 to TRBJ1-1, with TRBD1 identical over 7 bases. This CDR3 contains 16 residues. Looked up from germline, CDR1 is SGHRS and CDR2 is YFSETQ. The V and J ends lost 6 bases and 2 bases, in that order; junction bases with no gene match: 13. The CDR3 reads CASTDRDRGRNTEAFF. CDR3 bases: TGCGCCAGCACCGACAGGGATAGGGGTCGAAACACTGAAGCTTTCTTT.

This clonotype was seen ten or more times. The chain combines TRBV7-8 with TRBJ2-1, with no clear D. This CDR3 is built from 14 residues. V was clipped by 2 bases and J by 3 bases, with 8 bases between them. The germline V gene encodes CDR1 SGHVS and CDR2 FQNEAQ. The CDR3 sequence: CASSLPPDYNEQFF. In DNA, the CDR3 is TGTGCCAGCAGCTTACCCCCAGACTACAATGAGCAGTTCTTC.

In its sample, this clonotype was seen many times. V is TRBV29-1 and J is TRBJ1-5; D possibly corresponds to TRBD1 (5 bases). CDR3 size: 13 residues. Trimming pared 7 bases from V and 3 bases from J, leaving 13 bases between. Germline lookup yields CDR1 SQVTM and CDR2 ANQGSEA. The CDR3: CSATRGVNQPQHF. CDR3 coding DNA: TGCAGCGCCACACGGGGGGTCAATCAGCCCCAGCATTTT. Together with reference TRBV29-1 and TRBJ1-5, the CDR3 gives the full variable domain: SAVISQKPSRDICQRGTSLTIQCQVDSQVTMMFWYRQQPGQSLTLIATANQGSEATYESGFVIDKFPISRPNLTFSTLTVSNMSPEDSSIYLCSATRGVNQPQHFGDGTRLSIL.

The chain employs TRBV9 and TRBJ2-5, with unresolved D. The CDR3 is 13 residues long. Looked up from germline, CDR1 is SGDLS and CDR2 is YYNGEE. V was shortened by 2 bases and J by 1 base, with 6 bases between the two germline ends. The CDR3 here is CASSVTFQETQYF. The CDR3 region has the DNA TGTGCCAGCAGCGTGACCTTCCAAGAGACCCAGTACTTC. The full variable domain, in which reference TRBV9 and TRBJ2-5 provide the parts outside the CDR3, is DSGVTQTPKHLITATGQRVTLRCSPRSGDLSVYWYQQSLDQGLQFLIQYYNGEERAKGNILERFSAQQFPDLHSELNLSSLELGDSALYFCASSVTFQETQYFGPGTRLLVL.

Concerning this clonotype: Being one base from a much bigger clone, this may be a read error. The rearrangement links TRBV20-1 to TRBJ2-2; no clear D gene. Germline V lookup: CDR1 DFQATT, CDR2 SNEGSKA (reference sequence). The CDR3 covers 15 residues. V lost 0 bases to trimming and J lost 7 bases, with 15 bases between them. For the CDR3, the DNA is TGCAGTGCTAGAGAACCAGTAAGCGCTAACGGGGAGCTGTTTTTT. This codes for CSAREPVSANGELFF.

This clonotype appeared many times. The rearrangement links TRBV29-1 to TRBJ2-2; D is unclear. The CDR3 is 11 amino acids. The germline V and J ends were trimmed by 2 bases and 7 bases, with 5 bases remaining between them. In germline, CDR1 is SQVTM, CDR2 ANQGSEA. CDR3 loop: CSVERIGELFF. The CDR3, as DNA: TGCAGCGTTGAAAGGATCGGGGAGCTGTTTTTT.

The table lists this clonotype with a few counts. V and J are TRBV7-2 and TRBJ2-7, with 7 bases identical to TRBD1. Germline-derived CDR1 and CDR2 are SGHTA and FQGNSA. This CDR3 has 14 residues. The V gene end was trimmed by 5 bases and the J gene end by 9 bases; junction bases not matched to a gene: 13. CDR3 in DNA: TGTGCCAGCAGCCGTGGAACAGGGGTACTCGGGCAGTACTTC. It encodes CASSRGTGVLGQYF.

This chain joins TRBV7-2 and TRBJ1-2, with D tentatively TRBD1 (5 bases). The length of the CDR3 is 13 residues. V lost 5 bases and J 7 bases, leaving 14 bases between the germline ends. Germline lookup yields CDR1 SGHTA and CDR2 FQGNSA. The CDR3 spells CASSRETGGGYTF. The CDR3 DNA reads as TGTGCCAGCAGCCGCGAGACGGGGGGTGGCTACACCTTC.

The table lists this clonotype with a few counts. This chain connects TRBV6-5 to TRBJ2-6, with 9 bases identical to TRBD1. The CDR3 extends over 18 amino acids. The junction had 7 bases not matched to a gene; V was cut back by 2 bases and J by 2 bases. Germline V lookup: CDR1 MNHEY, CDR2 SVGAGI. Written as DNA, the CDR3 is TGTGCCAGCAGTTACACCGGACAGGGGCTGGCTGGGGCCAACGTCCTGACTTTC. Its translation is CASSYTGQGLAGANVLTF.

V gene TRBV6-5 combines with J gene TRBJ2-1; 8 bases line up with TRBD1. V was clipped by 5 bases and J by 5 bases; unmatched bases: 11. Germline lookup yields CDR1 MNHEY and CDR2 SVGAGI. This CDR3 is 16 amino acids long. For the CDR3, the DNA is TGTGCCAGCAGTATACCCGGGACAGGACTACACAATGAGCAGTTCTTC. It yields the protein CASSIPGTGLHNEQFF.